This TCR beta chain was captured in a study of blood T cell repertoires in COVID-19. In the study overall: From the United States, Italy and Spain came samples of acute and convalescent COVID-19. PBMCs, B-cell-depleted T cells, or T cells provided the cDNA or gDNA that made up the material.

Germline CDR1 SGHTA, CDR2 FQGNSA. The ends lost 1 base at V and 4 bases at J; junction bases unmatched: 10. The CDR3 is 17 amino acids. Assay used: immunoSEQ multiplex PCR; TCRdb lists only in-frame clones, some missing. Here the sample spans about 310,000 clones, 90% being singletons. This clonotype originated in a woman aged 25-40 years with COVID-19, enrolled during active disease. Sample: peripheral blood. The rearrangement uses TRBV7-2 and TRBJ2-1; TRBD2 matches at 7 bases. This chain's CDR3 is CASSLDLGGGFYNEQFF. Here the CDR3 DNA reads TGTGCCAGCAGCTTAGATCTTGGGGGGGGATTTTACAATGAGCAGTTCTTC.